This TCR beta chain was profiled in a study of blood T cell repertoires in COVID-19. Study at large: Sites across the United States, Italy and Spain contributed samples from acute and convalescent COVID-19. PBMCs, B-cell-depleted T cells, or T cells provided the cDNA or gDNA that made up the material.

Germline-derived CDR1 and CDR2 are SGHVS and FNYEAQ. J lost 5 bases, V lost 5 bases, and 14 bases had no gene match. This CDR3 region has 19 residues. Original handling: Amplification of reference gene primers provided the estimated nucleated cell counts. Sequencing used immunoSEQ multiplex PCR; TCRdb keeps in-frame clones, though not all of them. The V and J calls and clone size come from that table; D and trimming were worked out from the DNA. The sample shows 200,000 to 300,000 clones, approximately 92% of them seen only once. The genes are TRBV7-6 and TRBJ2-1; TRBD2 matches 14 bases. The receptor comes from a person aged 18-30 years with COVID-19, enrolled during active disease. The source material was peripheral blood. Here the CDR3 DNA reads TGTGCCAGCAGCGAAGGTGGACTAGCGGGAGGCCCTCCCCACAATGAGCAGTTCTTC. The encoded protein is CASSEGGLAGGPPHNEQFF. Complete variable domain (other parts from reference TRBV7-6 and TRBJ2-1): GAGVSQSPRYKVTKRGQDVALRCDPISGHVSLYWYRQALGQGPEFLTYFNYEAQQDKSGLPNDRFSAERPEGSISTLTIQRTEQRDSAMYRCASSEGGLAGGPPHNEQFFGPGTRLTVL.